Given below is one T cell receptor (beta chain) in context. The antigen is unknown. From germline, CDR1 is MNHEY and CDR2 SVGAGI. This CDR3 contains 13 residues. V was pared by 4 bases and J by 3 bases, with 10 bases between. The data were taken from a study of radiotherapy plus CTLA-4 blockade in lung cancer. Study-wide context: Disease control was seen in 30% to 35% of patients, objective responses in about 18%.

General study findings and limits: Once radiotherapy plus ipilimumab had been given, TCR clones derived from tumor expanded in blood. Among reported predictors of response, early blood T cell clone dynamics with interferon-beta performed best.

This table comes from immunoSEQ multiplex PCR, and its TCRdb copy is limited to in-frame clones, with some not included. The sample contains some 60,000 clones, approximately 79% of which appear only once. Receiving focal radiation plus CTLA-4 blockade with ipilimumab were patients who had chemo-refractory metastatic non-small-cell lung cancer. The rearrangement joins TRBV6-5 to TRBJ2-7; D gene ambiguous. Sequenced here: peripheral blood, sampled from a patient treated with radiotherapy plus ipilimumab. The TCR was taken from a human donor with non-small cell lung cancer who had a complete response to radiotherapy plus ipilimumab. This CDR3 reads CASSSSVIYEQYF. CDR3 bases: TGTGCCAGCAGTTCTTCAGTGATCTACGAGCAGTACTTC.